This T cell receptor beta chain is drawn from a study of lymphopenia after photon versus proton radiotherapy. General study findings and limits: Photon-treated patients lost naive T cells and TCR diversity; proton-treated stayed stable. Only patients who died were analyzed for survival; proton advantage is unproven. After lymphocyte nadir, photon-treated repertoires showed oligoclonal expansion, especially CD8+ Temra.

The CDR3 extends over 13 amino acids. V was pared by 4 bases and J by 4 bases, with 7 bases between. CDR1 SNHLY and CDR2 FYNNEI come from the germline V gene. The repertoire was sequenced with immunoSEQ multiplex PCR; TCRdb's copy has only in-frame clones and lacks some. The sample includes about 18,000 clones, roughly nine tenths seen only once; the top ten take around 1.7%. In the case of this clone: Its antigen is not identified.

This material consisted of peripheral blood, taken from a patient treated with photon-based radiotherapy. This chain links TRBV2 with TRBJ2-2, with D unresolved. The receptor was derived from a woman aged 40 to 50 with cholangiocarcinoma. For the CDR3, the DNA is TGTGCCAGCAGTGCTCAAGGCACCGGGGAGCTGTTTTTT. Translated, it gives CASSAQGTGELFF.